Following are 22 T cell receptor beta chains from one sample sequenced in a study of T cells in Graves' hyperthyroidism and ophthalmopathy. The TCR beta CDR3 regions underwent amplification using RNA transcripts as the source. Researchers ran a first-round RT-PCR on the TCR CDR3 using the HTBI primer set. Each CDR3 protein gets one entry after TCRdb re-called the multiplex PCR reads with MiXCR. The sample comprises around 600,000 distinct CDR3 sequences, roughly a sixth of which are singletons, and less than 3.5% rests with the top ten. The source material was blood. Source of these receptors: a woman between 40 and 55 years old with Graves' ophthalmopathy.

The sample holds many counts of this clonotype. CDR3 nucleotides: TGTGCCAGCAGTCCAGAAGACCTTCCGGTGCAGTTCTTC. Its translation is CASSPEDLPVQFF. V is TRBV28 and J is TRBJ2-1; D remains ambiguous. Trimming cost V 5 bases and J 12 bases, with 17 bases left between them. Germline assignment: CDR1 MDHEN and CDR2 SYDVKM. This CDR3 is built from 13 residues.

This clonotype has a count of ten or more. V and J are TRBV12-3 or TRBV12-4 and TRBJ1-1; no firm D call. V was shortened by 5 bases and J by 4 bases, with 14 bases between the two germline ends. CDR3 length: 14 residues. This chain's CDR3 is CASSLGGGSTEAFF. CDR3 DNA sequence: TGTGCCAGCAGTCTAGGAGGTGGGTCCACTGAAGCTTTCTTT.

This clonotype appeared many times. This chain joins TRBV30 and TRBJ1-1; no definite D call. This CDR3 has 14 residues. CDR1 and CDR2 from the germline V gene are GTSNPN and SVGIG (reference sequence). Trimming took off 5 bases at V and 7 bases at J, with 20 bases between the two ends. This CDR3 is CAWAKEAMSGEAFF. Here the CDR3 DNA reads TGTGCCTGGGCCAAAGAGGCAATGTCGGGTGAAGCTTTCTTT.

The chain carries TRBV4-1 and TRBJ1-5; possibly TRBD1 for D (5 bases). This CDR3 is 15 amino acids long. Germline V lookup: CDR1 MGHRA, CDR2 YSYEKL. Trimming removed 0 bases from V and 5 bases from J, with 11 bases in between. CDR3 residues: CASSQEGREDQPQHF. The DNA for the CDR3 is TGCGCCAGCAGCCAAGAGGGCAGGGAGGATCAGCCCCAGCATTTT.

CDR3 amino acids: CASSIRDSVTDTQYF. The CDR3 DNA reads TGTGCCAGTAGTATAAGGGACAGCGTCACAGATACGCAGTATTTT. The J gene is TRBJ2-3, the V gene TRBV19; TRBD1 agrees at 7 bases. Germline CDR1 reads LNHDA; CDR2 reads SQIVND (reference sequence). CDR3 length: 15 amino acids. With V trimmed by 2 bases and J by 2 bases, 4 bases remained unmatched.

The DNA of the CDR3 is TGCGCCAGCAGCCAAGGATTAGGTGGAGTAGGGCAGCCCCAGCATTTT. Protein sequence: CASSQGLGGVGQPQHF. The V call is TRBV4-1, the J call TRBJ1-5; D ambiguous. The V and J ends lost 1 base and 7 bases respectively, with 17 bases between them. The CDR3 has 16 residues. The germline CDR1 and CDR2 sequences are MGHRA and YSYEKL.

This clonotype was counted between two and nine times. An end of the junction does not agree with germline; a read error may underlie this. This rearrangement joins TRBV7-7 to TRBJ2-5; 7 nucleotides agree with TRBD1. Germline loops: CDR1 SSHAT, CDR2 FNYEAQ (reference sequence). The CDR3 loop spans 15 amino acids. CDR3 coding DNA: TGTGCTAGCAGCTTCAGGACCGGGACAGAAGAGACCCAGTACTTC. This sequence encodes CASSFRTGTEETQYF. The full variable domain, with the rest looked up from reference TRBV7-7 and TRBJ2-5, is GAGVSQSPRYKVTKRGQDVTLRCDPISSHATLYWYQQALGQGPEFLTYFNYEAQPDKSGLPSDRFSAERPEGSISTLTIQRTEQRDSAMYRCASSFRTGTEETQYFGPGTRLLVL.

This clonotype was detected many times. The chain combines TRBV3-1 with TRBJ2-1; no firm D call. This CDR3 is built from 11 residues. In germline, CDR1 is LGHDT, CDR2 YNNKEL (reference sequence). V dropped 4 bases and J dropped 6 bases, with 4 bases sitting between them. The CDR3 reads CASSRTNEQFF. DNA for the CDR3: TGTGCCAGCAGCCGCACCAATGAGCAGTTCTTC.

CDR3 DNA: TGTGCCAGCACCGGTAGCGTGGGCTCCTACAATGAGCAGTTCTTC. This translates into CASTGSVGSYNEQFF. This chain connects TRBV3-1 to TRBJ2-1, with D maybe TRBD2 (5 bases). V lost 7 bases, J lost 0 bases, and 13 bases lay in between. Germline CDR1 reads LGHDT; CDR2 reads YNNKEL (reference sequence). This CDR3 spans 15 amino acids.

This clonotype was detected only a few times. The J gene is TRBJ2-5, the V gene TRBV5-1; D might be TRBD1 or TRBD2, each matching 6 bases. CDR1 SGHRS and CDR2 YFSETQ come from the germline V gene. The V and J ends lost 4 bases and 5 bases respectively, with 15 bases between them. This CDR3 contains 14 residues. The CDR3 sequence: CASSNGGLRETQYF. CDR3 coding DNA: TGCGCCAGCAGCAACGGGGGCCTCCGGGAGACCCAGTACTTC.

As for this clonotype: This may arise from a read error, as a much more abundant clone is one base away. The genes are TRBV2 and TRBJ2-1; 9 nucleotides line up with TRBD2. V lost 9 bases, J lost 6 bases, and 15 bases stayed unmatched. The CDR3 totals 16 residues. Per germline, CDR1 SNHLY and CDR2 FYNNEI. In DNA, the CDR3 is TGTGCCAGGAGCCGCTGGACTAGCGTGGGAGGCAATGAGCAGTTCTTC. This gives the protein CARSRWTSVGGNEQFF.

This clonotype appeared many times. The CDR3 DNA sequence: TGTGCCAGCAGCTCTAGAAGGAGAGGGCCTGGCACTGAAGCTTTCTTT. This encodes CASSSRRRGPGTEAFF. The rearrangement joins TRBV7-2 to TRBJ1-1; D remains ambiguous. Germline CDR1 and CDR2: SGHTA and FQGNSA. The CDR3 sequence is 16 residues long. V was trimmed by 4 bases and J by 4 bases, leaving 19 bases between them.

This clonotype was seen many times. V gene TRBV19 combines with J gene TRBJ2-5; 8 bases agree with TRBD2. The CDR3 runs 16 residues. Germline V lookup: CDR1 LNHDA, CDR2 SQIVND (reference sequence). The junction had 5 bases not matched to a gene; V was cut back by 1 base and J by 1 base. CDR3 in amino acids: CASSIGAGVRQETQYF. The CDR3 DNA follows: TGTGCCAGTAGTATAGGAGCGGGGGTCCGCCAAGAGACCCAGTACTTC.

This clonotype occurred many times. The chain combines TRBV2 with TRBJ2-7; 9 bases fit TRBD1. The germline gives CDR1 SNHLY, CDR2 FYNNEI. V lost 6 bases, J lost 4 bases, and 10 bases stayed unmatched. The CDR3 runs to 15 residues. CDR3 in DNA: TGTGCCAGCAGGGTCATGGGGACAGGGTTGTACGAGCAGTACTTC. This encodes CASRVMGTGLYEQYF.

The sample holds many counts of this clonotype. V is TRBV6-1 and J is TRBJ1-2; D ambiguous. The germline gives CDR1 MNHNS, CDR2 SASEGT. CDR3 length: 14 residues. Trimming removed 6 bases from V and 8 bases from J, with 19 bases in between. The CDR3 sequence is CASRDTRGLEGYTF. In DNA form, the CDR3 reads TGTGCCAGCAGAGATACTCGTGGGCTAGAGGGCTACACCTTC.

A note on this clonotype: One end of the junction varies from germline; a read error may be responsible. This chain connects TRBV6-1 to TRBJ2-1, with 9 bases that match TRBD2. The CDR3 consists of 18 residues. Germline loops: CDR1 MNHNS, CDR2 SASEGT. CDR3 in amino acids: CASSGRFASGVSYSEQFF. The CDR3 nucleotides read TGTGCCAGCAGCGGGCGGTTCGCTAGCGGGGTCTCCTACAGTGAGCAGTTCTTC.

This clonotype was picked up a small number of times. The chain recombines TRBV28 with TRBJ2-7; TRBD2 matches 8 bases. Germline CDR1 is MDHEN and CDR2 is SYDVKM. The CDR3 is 13 amino acids. Trimming cost V 6 bases and J 6 bases; bases outside gene matches: 7. CDR3 residues: CASRPRGGAEQYF. The CDR3 nucleotides read TGTGCCAGCAGACCCCGGGGGGGGGCCGAGCAGTACTTC.

At least ten counts were recorded for this clonotype. The chain combines TRBV12-3 or TRBV12-4 with TRBJ2-7; a possible D gene is TRBD1 (5 bases). The CDR3 loop spans 15 amino acids. The germline V and J ends were trimmed by 8 bases and 0 bases, with 17 bases remaining between them. The CDR3: CASSQQGTLSYEQYF. The DNA of the CDR3 is TGTGCCAGCTCGCAGCAGGGAACCCTCTCCTACGAGCAGTACTTC.

This clonotype was observed a handful of times. The gene calls are TRBV3-1 and TRBJ1-1; no clear D gene. V shed 2 bases and J shed 5 bases, with 9 bases lying between them. The CDR3 has 13 residues. Germline values: CDR1 LGHDT, CDR2 YNNKEL (reference sequence). The CDR3 spells CASSQMGWTEAFF. CDR3 bases: TGTGCCAGCAGCCAAATGGGTTGGACTGAAGCTTTCTTT.

The chain recombines TRBV3-1 with TRBJ2-1; a possible D gene is TRBD2 (5 bases). The CDR3 has 13 residues. CDR1 and CDR2 (germline): LGHDT, YNNKEL (reference sequence). Trimming left V 1 base short and J 6 bases short, with 7 bases between. The CDR3 is CASSQGLLNEQFF. CDR3 coding DNA: TGTGCCAGCAGCCAAGGACTACTCAATGAGCAGTTCTTC.

This clonotype was counted many times. J is TRBJ1-3 and V is TRBV29-1; D remains unclear. This CDR3 has 14 amino acids. Trimming shortened V by 5 bases and J by 0 bases, and 11 bases separated the two germline ends. Germline V gives CDR1 SQVTM, CDR2 ANQGSEA. The CDR3 nucleotides are TGCAGCGTTTCGGAGACCTACTCTGGAAACACCATATATTTT. Its translation is CSVSETYSGNTIYF.

This clonotype was seen ten or more times. The J gene is TRBJ1-1, the V gene TRBV7-9; D might be TRBD1 (5 bases). Deletions cut 1 base from V and 10 bases from J, with 13 bases between. This CDR3 contains 13 residues. The germline V gene has CDR1 SEHNR and CDR2 FQNEAQ (reference sequence). For the CDR3, the DNA is TGTGCCAGCAGCTTAGGTCCGGATACAGGAGCTTTCTTT. Its translation is CASSLGPDTGAFF.